Following are 12 T cell receptor beta chains from one sample sequenced in a study of T-cell reconstitution after alpha-beta-depleted transplantation in children. As it was prepared, the TCRbeta library received unique molecular identifiers. TCRdb re-called the PCR reads through MiXCR, storing one row per CDR3 protein. The sample contains roughly 590,000 distinct CDR3 sequences, roughly 15% of which appear only once. Sequencing used PBMCs from the stem cell graft donor, obtained from the stem cell graft. All receptors derive from a human donor who donated a stem cell graft to a child with acute myeloid leukemia.

Many counts were recorded for this clonotype. Here the CDR3 DNA reads TGTGCCAGCAGCCCCATCTCGACGGGGACCTACGAGCAGTACTTC. Encoded protein: CASSPISTGTYEQYF. The chain couples TRBV25-1 to TRBJ2-7, with a possible D match to TRBD2 (5 bases). Germline loops: CDR1 MGHDK, CDR2 SYGVNS. The germline V and J ends were trimmed by 6 bases and 2 bases, with 17 bases remaining between them. This CDR3 is 15 amino acids long.

V usage is TRBV11-1 and J usage is TRBJ2-4; D is ambiguous. The CDR3 runs 21 residues. The germline V gene encodes CDR1 SGHAT and CDR2 FQDESV (reference sequence). Trimming stripped 5 bases from V and 1 base from J, with 30 bases between. The CDR3 sequence is CASSPTDRPLTSFSAKNIQYF. CDR3 DNA: TGTGCCAGCAGCCCCACCGACCGACCGTTGACCTCATTCTCGGCCAAAAACATTCAGTACTTC.

Concerning this clonotype: This may come from a read error, since a much larger clone is one base off. For the CDR3, the DNA is TGTGCCAGCAGCGCGGACTACTACGAGCAGTACTTC. Amino acid sequence: CASSADYYEQYF. The chain combines TRBV7-9 with TRBJ2-7; weak D call: TRBD2 (6 bases). V was shortened by 5 bases and J by 3 bases, with 8 bases between the two germline ends. Germline V gene lookup returns CDR1 SEHNR and CDR2 FQNEAQ (reference sequence). CDR3 length: 12 residues. The whole variable domain, remainder taken from reference TRBV7-9 and TRBJ2-7, is DTGVSQNPRHKITKRGQNVTFRCDPISEHNRLYWYRQTLGQGPEFLTYFQNEAQLEKSRLLSDRFSAERPKGSFSTLEIQRTEQGDSAMYLCASSADYYEQYFGPGTRLTVT.

Notes on this clonotype: This may arise from a read error, as a much more abundant clone is one base away. This chain links TRBV20-1 with TRBJ1-2; no reliable D call. Germline V gene data show CDR1 as DFQATT and CDR2 as SNEGSKA (reference sequence). V was cut by 4 bases and J by 1 base, with 19 bases left in between. The CDR3 spans 16 residues. CDR3 in amino acids: CSATMAGQESNYGYTF. CDR3 DNA sequence: TGCAGTGCTACAATGGCTGGGCAGGAAAGTAACTATGGCTACACCTTC.

CDR3 DNA sequence: TGCGCCAGCAGCTGGGGGGCCCTCAGGGACGAGCAGTACTTC. This sequence encodes CASSWGALRDEQYF. The V and J genes are TRBV5-1 and TRBJ2-7; D is perhaps TRBD1 or TRBD2 (6 bases each). The CDR3 spans 14 residues. From germline, CDR1 is SGHRS and CDR2 YFSETQ. V was trimmed by 3 bases and J by 5 bases, leaving 15 bases between them. The whole variable domain, filled in from reference TRBV5-1 and TRBJ2-7, reads KAGVTQTPRYLIKTRGQQVTLSCSPISGHRSVSWYQQTPGQGLQFLFEYFSETQRNKGNFPGRFSGRQFSNSRSEMNVSTLELGDSALYLCASSWGALRDEQYFGPGTRLTVT.

This clonotype appeared many times. V is TRBV29-1 and J is TRBJ1-1, with D uncertain. There are 13 residues in the CDR3. Germline V lookup: CDR1 SQVTM, CDR2 ANQGSEA. The germline V and J ends were trimmed by 4 bases and 0 bases, with 9 bases remaining between them. CDR3 sequence reads: CSVGAKMNTEAFF. CDR3 nucleotide sequence: TGCAGCGTTGGGGCGAAGATGAACACTGAAGCTTTCTTT.

This chain connects TRBV12-3 or TRBV12-4 to TRBJ2-7; 8 bases are shared with TRBD1. CDR3 length: 15 residues. V gave up 8 bases and J gave up 5 bases; unmatched junction bases: 14. The CDR3 sequence: CASVPSGQGIHEQYF. The CDR3 region has the DNA TGTGCCAGCGTCCCCTCAGGACAGGGTATCCACGAGCAGTACTTC.

In this sample, this clonotype turned up a few times. This chain uses TRBV7-3 with TRBJ2-5, with TRBD1 as a possible D gene (5 bases). The CDR3 is 11 residues long. V was cut by 5 bases and J by 8 bases, with 9 bases left in between. The germline CDR1 and CDR2 sequences are SGHTA and FQGTGA. Here the CDR3 reads CASSATGTQYF. The CDR3, as DNA: TGTGCCAGCAGCGCTACAGGAACCCAGTACTTC.

The sample holds one count of this clonotype. This clone may be a read error of a much larger clone one base away. The chain is built from TRBV12-3 or TRBV12-4 and TRBJ2-6; D assignment may be TRBD1 or TRBD2 (5 bases each). Trimming left V 3 bases short and J 2 bases short, with 14 bases between. The CDR3 has 17 residues. As DNA, the CDR3 is TGTGCCAGCAGTTTGGGGATAGGGACGCCTGGGGCCAACGTCCTGACTTTC. Protein: CASSLGIGTPGANVLTF.

The chain uses TRBV2 and TRBJ1-2; the match to TRBD1 covers 7 bases. From germline, CDR1 is SNHLY and CDR2 FYNNEI. This CDR3 region has 13 residues. Trimming took 3 bases from V and 5 from J; bases not matched to a gene: 3. CDR3 loop: CASSETGLYGYTF. The CDR3, as DNA: TGTGCCAGCAGTGAGACAGGGCTTTATGGCTACACCTTC.

This clonotype showed up many times. V gene TRBV9 combines with J gene TRBJ2-1; possibly TRBD2 for D (7 bases). V was cut by 3 bases and J by 0 bases, with 13 bases left in between. Germline assignment: CDR1 SGDLS and CDR2 YYNGEE. The CDR3 spans 16 residues. This chain's CDR3 is CASSEGGASSYNEQFF. CDR3 DNA sequence: TGTGCCAGCAGCGAGGGGGGGGCTAGCTCCTACAATGAGCAGTTCTTC.

J is TRBJ2-1 and V is TRBV15; TRBD2 aligns across 10 bases. V lost 1 base to trimming and J lost 7 bases; unmatched junction nucleotides: 4. CDR3 length: 15 residues. Germline assignment: CDR1 LNHNV and CDR2 YYDKDF (reference sequence). CDR3 protein: CATSRGLAGVNEQFF. The CDR3, as DNA: TGTGCCACCAGCAGAGGACTAGCGGGTGTAAATGAGCAGTTCTTC.